This T cell receptor (beta chain) originates from a study of cytomegalovirus exposure and HLA in healthy donors. The wider study: Of the donors genotyped, 398 in all, about 80% fell in the Caucasian-associated ancestry cluster. Findings and limits, study-wide: Several of the most significant clusters were apparently associated with common viral pathogens in a later analysis. Fewer N-insertions (relative to the roughly 720-donor mean) were reportedly seen in an Asian-associated ancestry cluster in a later analysis.

This clone occurred once. Its antigen is currently unknown. Primers included in the PCR were 60 Vbeta and 13 Jbeta primers. Authors' processing steps: Approximately 86 million unique TCR beta chains, 9 million to 12 million shared, were counted in a later analysis. Repertoires were generated with immunoSEQ multiplex PCR, while TCRdb's copy carries only in-frame clones and drops some. That table furnishes V, J and clone size, whereas the DNA furnished D and trimming. There are roughly 150,000 clones in the sample; about 80% occur only once, and 2.2% lies in the top ten. The CDR3 is made up of 15 amino acids. V shed 4 bases and J 2 bases; nucleotides not matched to a gene: 6. Germline lookup yields CDR1 MNHNY and CDR2 SVGAGI (reference sequence).

Material: PBMCs. The receptor was isolated from a young man in good health and CMV-seronegative. V gene TRBV6-6 combines with J gene TRBJ2-5; 8 bases are shared with TRBD2. The CDR3 nucleotides are TGTGCCAGCAGTTCGCCTTTAGCGGGACAAGAGACCCAGTACTTC. Protein sequence: CASSSPLAGQETQYF.